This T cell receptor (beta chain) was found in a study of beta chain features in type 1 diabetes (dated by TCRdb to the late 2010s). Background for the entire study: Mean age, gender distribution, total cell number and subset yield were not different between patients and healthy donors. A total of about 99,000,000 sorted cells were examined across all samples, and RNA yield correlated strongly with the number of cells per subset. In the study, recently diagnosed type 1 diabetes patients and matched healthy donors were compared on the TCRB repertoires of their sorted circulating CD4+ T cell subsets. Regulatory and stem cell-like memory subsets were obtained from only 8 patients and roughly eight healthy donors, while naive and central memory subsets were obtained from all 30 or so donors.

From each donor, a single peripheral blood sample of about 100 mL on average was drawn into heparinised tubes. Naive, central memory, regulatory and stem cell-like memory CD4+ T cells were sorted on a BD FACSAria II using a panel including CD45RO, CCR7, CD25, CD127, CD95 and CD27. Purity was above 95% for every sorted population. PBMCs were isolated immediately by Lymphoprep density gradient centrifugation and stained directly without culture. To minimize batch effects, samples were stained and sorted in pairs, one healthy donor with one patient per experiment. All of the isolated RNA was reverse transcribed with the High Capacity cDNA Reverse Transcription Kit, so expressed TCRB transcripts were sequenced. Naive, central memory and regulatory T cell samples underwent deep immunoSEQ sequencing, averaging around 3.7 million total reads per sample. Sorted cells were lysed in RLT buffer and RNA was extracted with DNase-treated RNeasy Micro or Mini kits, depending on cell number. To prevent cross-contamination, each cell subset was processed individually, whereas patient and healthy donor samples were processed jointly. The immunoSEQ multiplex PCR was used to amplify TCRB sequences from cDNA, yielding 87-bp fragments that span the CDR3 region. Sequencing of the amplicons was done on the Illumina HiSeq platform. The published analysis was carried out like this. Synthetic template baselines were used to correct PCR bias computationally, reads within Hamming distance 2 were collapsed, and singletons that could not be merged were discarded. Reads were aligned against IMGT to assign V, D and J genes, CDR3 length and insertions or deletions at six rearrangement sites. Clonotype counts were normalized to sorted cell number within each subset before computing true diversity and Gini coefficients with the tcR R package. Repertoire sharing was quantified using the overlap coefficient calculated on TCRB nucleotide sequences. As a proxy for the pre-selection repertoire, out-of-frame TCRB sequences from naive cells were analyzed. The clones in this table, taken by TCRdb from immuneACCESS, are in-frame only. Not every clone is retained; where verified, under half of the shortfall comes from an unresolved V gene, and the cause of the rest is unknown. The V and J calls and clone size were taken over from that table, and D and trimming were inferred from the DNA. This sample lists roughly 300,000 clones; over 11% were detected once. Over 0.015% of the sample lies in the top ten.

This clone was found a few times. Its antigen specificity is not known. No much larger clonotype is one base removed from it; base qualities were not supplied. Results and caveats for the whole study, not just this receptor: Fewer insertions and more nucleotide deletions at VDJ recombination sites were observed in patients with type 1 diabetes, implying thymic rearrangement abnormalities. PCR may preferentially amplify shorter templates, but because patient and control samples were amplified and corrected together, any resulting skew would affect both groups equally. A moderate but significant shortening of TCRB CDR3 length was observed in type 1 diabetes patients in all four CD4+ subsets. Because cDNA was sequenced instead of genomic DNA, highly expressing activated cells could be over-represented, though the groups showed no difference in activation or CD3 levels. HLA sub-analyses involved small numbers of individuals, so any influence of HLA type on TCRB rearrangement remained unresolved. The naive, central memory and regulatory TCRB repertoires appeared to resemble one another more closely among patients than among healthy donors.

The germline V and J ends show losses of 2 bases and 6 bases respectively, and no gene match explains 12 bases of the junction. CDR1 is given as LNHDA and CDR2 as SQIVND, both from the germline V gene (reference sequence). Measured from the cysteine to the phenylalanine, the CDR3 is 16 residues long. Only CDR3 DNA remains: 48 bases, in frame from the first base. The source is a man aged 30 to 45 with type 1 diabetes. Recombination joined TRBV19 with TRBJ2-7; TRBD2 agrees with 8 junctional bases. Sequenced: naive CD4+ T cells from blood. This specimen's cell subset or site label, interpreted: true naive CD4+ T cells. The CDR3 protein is CASSIRAGLVSIEQYF. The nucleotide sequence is TGTGCCAGTAGTATAAGGGCGGGACTAGTGAGTATCGAGCAGTACTTC.